The 28 T cell receptor beta chains reported below all come from one sample, sequenced in a study of CD8+ T cells in alopecia areata. Treatment in this sample: oral pan-JAK inhibitor, 5-10 mg twice daily. RNA was isolated and reverse transcribed to cDNA, the sequencing template. The assay was immunoSEQ multiplex PCR, and TCRdb's table has in-frame clones only and misses some. The profile shows roughly 190,000 clones, 60% of them singletons. The material was CD4+ T cells sorted from blood, obtained at week 24, from a patient treated with tofacitinib. The source of these receptors is a human donor with alopecia areata.

This clone was found many times. The chain carries TRBV4-3 and TRBJ2-7; a weak D match, TRBD1 (5 bases). Trimming removed 2 bases from V and 3 bases from J, with 14 bases in between. The CDR3 covers 15 residues. Germline values: CDR1 LGHNA, CDR2 YSLEER. The CDR3 here is CASSQFHRPHYEQYF. The DNA of the CDR3 is TGCGCCAGCAGCCAATTCCACAGGCCCCACTACGAGCAGTACTTC.

In its sample, this clone was seen a few times. J is TRBJ1-6 and V is TRBV18, with a possible D match to TRBD1 (5 bases). Trimming cost V 5 bases and J 8 bases, with 16 bases left between them. The CDR3 sequence is 15 residues long. CDR1 is KGHSH and CDR2 is LQKENI in the germline V gene. In DNA, the CDR3 is TGTGCCAGCTCAAAAACGCAGGGTCCGGATTCACCCCTCCACTTT. The encoded protein is CASSKTQGPDSPLHF.

The sample holds a few counts of this clone. The V and J genes are TRBV7-2 and TRBJ2-6, with no clear D. This CDR3 comprises 17 residues. Looked up from germline, CDR1 is SGHTA and CDR2 is FQGNSA. The V and J ends lost 2 bases and 0 bases respectively, with 11 bases between them. The CDR3 here is CASSLSALLSGANVLTF. The CDR3 region has the DNA TGTGCCAGCAGCTTAAGCGCCCTGCTCTCTGGGGCCAACGTCCTGACTTTC.

Only a few counts were recorded for this clone. This chain joins TRBV29-1 and TRBJ2-2; D uncertain. Germline V gene lookup returns CDR1 SQVTM and CDR2 ANQGSEA. There are 12 residues in the CDR3. Deletions cut 4 bases from V and 4 bases from J, with 7 bases between. CDR3 bases: TGCAGCGTTGTCAAGCCCACCGGGGAGCTGTTTTTT. This translates into CSVVKPTGELFF.

The chain recombines TRBV2 with TRBJ1-2; D remains ambiguous. The CDR3 extends over 12 amino acids. From germline, CDR1 is SNHLY and CDR2 FYNNEI. The CDR3 DNA reads TGTGTCCAGACCAAGGTGGACTATGGCTACACCTTC. Residues: CVQTKVDYGYTF.

The CDR3, as DNA: TGTGCCTGGGGGGGACCGGGCAATCAGCCCCAGCATTTT. Translation gives CAWGGPGNQPQHF. This chain links TRBV30 with TRBJ1-5; tentatively, D is TRBD1 (5 bases). This CDR3 region has 13 residues. V was shortened by 5 bases and J by 2 bases, with 10 bases between the two germline ends. Germline V gene data show CDR1 as GTSNPN and CDR2 as SVGIG (reference sequence). Variable domain in full (rest from reference TRBV30 and TRBJ1-5): SQTIHQWPATLVQPVGSPLSLECTVEGTSNPNLYWYRQAAGRGLQLLFYSVGIGQISSEVPQNLSASRPQDRQFILSSKKLLLSDSGFYLCAWGGPGNQPQHFGDGTRLSIL.

The chain joins TRBV30 to TRBJ1-5; TRBD1 matches at 7 bases. CDR1 is GTSNPN, CDR2 SVGIG, per germline (reference sequence). J gave up 4 bases and V 1 base, and 4 bases lay outside the gene matches. This CDR3 has 14 residues. CDR3 loop: CAWSEYRGNQPQHF. The CDR3 nucleotides read TGTGCCTGGAGTGAATACAGGGGTAATCAGCCCCAGCATTTT.

In DNA, the CDR3 is TGTGCCAGCAGCTTCAATGAGGCTTTGAATGAAAAACTGTTTTTT. It is translated as CASSFNEALNEKLFF. The chain joins TRBV7-2 to TRBJ1-4; no clear D. Germline CDR1 and CDR2: SGHTA and FQGNSA. Trimming removed 3 bases at V and 5 bases at J, with 13 bases between. The CDR3 extends over 15 amino acids.

In this sample, this clone turned up a few times. The chain carries TRBV14 and TRBJ2-6, with 8 bases aligning to TRBD1. The CDR3 sequence is 17 residues long. Germline loops: CDR1 SGHDN, CDR2 FVKESK. Germline trimming cut 5 bases from V and 2 bases from J; bases unmatched to any gene: 8. CDR3 in DNA: TGTGCCAGCAGCAGGTACAGGGGGGCCCCTGGGGCCAACGTCCTGACTTTC. Amino acid sequence: CASSRYRGAPGANVLTF. Using reference TRBV14 and TRBJ2-6 for the parts outside the CDR3, the full variable domain is EAGVTQFPSHSVIEKGQTVTLRCDPISGHDNLYWYRRVMGKEIKFLLHFVKESKQDESGMPNNRFLAERTGGTYSTLKVQPAELEDSGVYFCASSRYRGAPGANVLTFGAGSRLTVL.

This clone was observed a handful of times. The genes are TRBV7-9 and TRBJ1-2, with 7 bases matching TRBD1. Germline V gives CDR1 SEHNR, CDR2 FQNEAQ (reference sequence). This CDR3 has 15 amino acids. Trimming at V came to 3 bases and at J to 1 base, leaving 5 bases not matched to a gene. This CDR3 is CASSLYRDSNYGYTF. The CDR3 DNA follows: TGTGCCAGCAGCTTGTATAGGGACAGTAACTATGGCTACACCTTC.

This clone showed up just a few times. J is TRBJ1-1 and V is TRBV13; D remains ambiguous. Germline V gene lookup returns CDR1 PRHDT and CDR2 FYEKMQ (reference sequence). This CDR3 contains 14 residues. The germline V and J ends were trimmed by 5 bases and 2 bases, with 12 bases remaining between them. This CDR3 reads CASSILGPNTEAFF. CDR3 in DNA: TGTGCCAGCAGCATTCTGGGCCCAAACACTGAAGCTTTCTTT. The complete variable domain, with remaining parts taken from reference TRBV13 and TRBJ1-1, reads AAGVIQSPRHLIKEKRETATLKCYPIPRHDTVYWYQQGPGQDPQFLISFYEKMQSDKGSIPDRFSAQQFSDYHSELNMSSLELGDSALYFCASSILGPNTEAFFGQGTRLTVV.

V gene TRBV11-3 combines with J gene TRBJ2-5; tentatively, D is TRBD1 or TRBD2 (6 bases each). The CDR3 length is 13 residues. CDR1 is SGHNT, CDR2 YENEEA, per germline. Trimming left V 4 bases short and J 4 bases short, with 10 bases between. As DNA, the CDR3 is TGTGCCAGCAGCTCAGGGGAGGCAGAGACCCAGTACTTC. This translates into CASSSGEAETQYF. The whole variable domain, filled in from reference TRBV11-3 and TRBJ2-5, reads EAGVVQSPRYKIIEKKQPVAFWCNPISGHNTLYWYLQNLGQGPELLIRYENEEAVDDSQLPKDRFSAERLKGVDSTLKIQPAELGDSAVYLCASSSGEAETQYFGPGTRLLVL.

The V gene is TRBV5-1, the J gene TRBJ2-7, with D possibly TRBD2 on 6 matching bases. This CDR3 region has 18 residues. V was clipped by 0 bases and J by 0 bases, with 19 bases between them. Germline V gives CDR1 SGHRS, CDR2 YFSETQ. As DNA, the CDR3 is TGCGCCAGCAGCTTGGTTGGTAGCGGCAATCCCAGCTCCTACGAGCAGTACTTC. Residues: CASSLVGSGNPSSYEQYF.

This clone was found once. The V gene is TRBV7-3, the J gene TRBJ1-1; tentative D call: TRBD1 (5 bases). CDR1 is SGHTA, CDR2 FQGTGA, per germline. V lost 5 bases, J lost 3 bases, and 13 bases lay in between. This CDR3 spans 14 amino acids. As DNA, the CDR3 is TGTGCCAGCAGCCTACGCAGGGTCGACACTGAAGCTTTCTTT. Translated, it gives CASSLRRVDTEAFF.

With respect to this clone: Other DNA sequences in this specimen translate into the identical CDR3. The CDR3, as DNA: TGCAGCGTTGGCACTAGCAATCAGCCCCAGCATTTT. This translates into CSVGTSNQPQHF. The chain combines TRBV29-1 with TRBJ1-5; D is unresolved. This CDR3 is built from 12 residues. V was pared by 4 bases and J by 0 bases, with 4 bases between. In germline, CDR1 is SQVTM, CDR2 ANQGSEA.

This chain joins TRBV10-2 and TRBJ1-6, with D perhaps matching TRBD1 (5 bases). Germline V gene lookup returns CDR1 WSHSY and CDR2 SAAADI. The V end was cut by 3 bases, the J end by 10 bases, with 10 bases between. This CDR3 comprises 13 residues. CDR3 loop: CASSDSGVSPLHF. The CDR3 DNA reads as TGCGCCAGCAGTGACTCGGGGGTCTCACCCCTCCACTTT.

The CDR3 DNA is TGTGCCAGCAGGACGGGACAGGGGAAGGGGTACAATGAGCAGTTCTTC. Encoded protein: CASRTGQGKGYNEQFF. The chain joins TRBV2 to TRBJ2-1; TRBD1 matches 10 bases. CDR1 and CDR2 from the germline V gene are SNHLY and FYNNEI. The CDR3 runs 16 residues. V was pared by 6 bases and J by 4 bases, with 9 bases of the junction left unmatched.

This clone has just one count. This chain uses TRBV4-3 with TRBJ1-1; TRBD1 is a possible D gene (6 bases). Germline CDR1 reads LGHNA; CDR2 reads YSLEER. Trimming stripped 4 bases from V and 6 bases from J, with 18 bases between. This CDR3 region has 15 residues. The CDR3 coding sequence is TGCGCCAGCAGCCTCCTGGAGGGGGTGCGGGCTGAAGCTTTCTTT. Encoded protein: CASSLLEGVRAEAFF.

This chain connects TRBV5-1 to TRBJ2-2; TRBD1 might be the D (5 bases). With 3 bases removed from V and 2 bases from J, the gap between germline ends came to 11 bases. The CDR3 totals 15 residues. Per germline, CDR1 SGHRS and CDR2 YFSETQ. CDR3 sequence: CASSSSTANTGELFF. CDR3 DNA: TGCGCCAGCAGCTCCTCGACAGCTAACACCGGGGAGCTGTTTTTT.

This clone was observed a handful of times. The chain has TRBV29-1 and TRBJ2-7; 10 nucleotides align to TRBD1. The germline gives CDR1 SQVTM, CDR2 ANQGSEA. This CDR3 contains 12 residues. V lost 7 bases and J lost 4; bases outside the gene matches: 4. CDR3 region: CSAGQGTYEQYF. In DNA form, the CDR3 reads TGCAGCGCGGGACAGGGGACATACGAGCAGTACTTC.

V and J are TRBV7-9 and TRBJ1-2; TRBD1 aligns across 7 bases. Germline V gene data show CDR1 as SEHNR and CDR2 as FQNEAQ (reference sequence). This CDR3 contains 15 residues. With 3 bases clipped from V and 10 bases from J, the junction kept 14 bases outside the gene matches. The CDR3: CASSLSGGLPEDYTF. CDR3 bases: TGTGCCAGCAGCTTGTCAGGGGGGCTCCCGGAGGACTACACCTTC.

This clone has just a few counts. The chain has TRBV27 and TRBJ2-3; 12 nucleotides match TRBD2. The CDR3 sequence is 18 residues long. The germline V gene has CDR1 MNHEY and CDR2 SMNVEV (reference sequence). The V and J ends lost 1 base and 5 bases, in that order; junction bases with no gene match: 10. The CDR3 is CASSLFETSGGSQDTQYF. DNA for the CDR3: TGTGCCAGCAGTTTATTTGAGACTAGCGGGGGTAGCCAAGATACGCAGTATTTT.

This clone was picked up a small number of times. The chain combines TRBV11-2 with TRBJ2-7; the D is unclear. This CDR3 contains 14 residues. Trimming pared 2 bases from V and 3 bases from J, leaving 11 bases between. CDR1 is SGHAT and CDR2 is FQNNGV in the germline V gene. CDR3 loop: CASSLSVPFYEQYF. The DNA of the CDR3 is TGTGCCAGCAGCTTAAGCGTACCGTTCTACGAGCAGTACTTC.

The CDR3 region has the DNA TGCGCCAGCAGCCAAGATCCGGGACAGGGGAACACTGAAGCTTTCTTT. Translating gives CASSQDPGQGNTEAFF. This rearrangement joins TRBV4-3 to TRBJ1-1; TRBD1 matches at 9 bases. V was pared by 0 bases and J by 1 base, with 3 bases of the junction left unmatched. The CDR3 consists of 16 residues. Germline lookup yields CDR1 LGHNA and CDR2 YSLEER.

The CDR3 nucleotides are TGTGCCAGCAGCGTAGCCTTACTAGCGAGGGACAATGAGCAGTTCTTC. It translates to CASSVALLARDNEQFF. The chain uses TRBV9 and TRBJ2-1, with 7 bases identical to TRBD2. V was clipped by 0 bases and J by 5 bases; unmatched bases: 8. Germline CDR1 reads SGDLS; CDR2 reads YYNGEE. This CDR3 has 16 residues.

The CDR3 is CAISESLGHKNTEAFF. CDR3 DNA: TGTGCCATCAGTGAGTCGTTAGGACACAAGAACACTGAAGCTTTCTTT. V and J are TRBV10-3 and TRBJ1-1; possibly TRBD1 for D (5 bases). Germline V gene data show CDR1 as ENHRY and CDR2 as SYGVKD. The CDR3 is 16 amino acids. Trimming removed 0 bases from V and 1 base from J, with 12 bases in between.

The rearrangement links TRBV7-8 to TRBJ2-5, with D perhaps assigned TRBD1 or TRBD2 (5 bases each). Germline CDR1 and CDR2: SGHVS and FQNEAQ. The CDR3 contains 14 residues. The V end was cut by 2 bases, the J end by 5 bases, with 12 bases between. The CDR3: CASSLRGREETQYF. The CDR3 DNA reads as TGTGCCAGCAGCTTAAGGGGACGAGAGGAGACCCAGTACTTC.

The chain carries TRBV30 and TRBJ1-6, with 7 bases lining up with TRBD1. Germline V lookup: CDR1 GTSNPN, CDR2 SVGIG (reference sequence). The CDR3 totals 17 residues. The trim removed 3 bases at V and 1 base at J, leaving 9 bases unmatched. CDR3 DNA: TGTGCCTGGAGGGGATCGACAGGGATGTCCTATAATTCACCCCTCCACTTT. Amino acid sequence: CAWRGSTGMSYNSPLHF. Complete variable domain (other parts from reference TRBV30 and TRBJ1-6): SQTIHQWPATLVQPVGSPLSLECTVEGTSNPNLYWYRQAAGRGLQLLFYSVGIGQISSEVPQNLSASRPQDRQFILSSKKLLLSDSGFYLCAWRGSTGMSYNSPLHFGNGTRLTVT.